This section outlines one T cell receptor beta chain sequence together with its context. The antigen remains unidentified. Trimming took 11 bases from V and 0 from J; bases not matched to a gene: 9. CDR3 length: 14 amino acids. Germline CDR1 is SEHNR and CDR2 is FQNEAQ (reference sequence). This record belongs to a study of cytotoxic CD8 clonotypes in ibrutinib-treated CLL. Background on the study: Response samples were taken after a median of approximately 12 months on treatment, range 6 to 36.

The repertoire was sequenced with immunoSEQ multiplex PCR; TCRdb's copy has only in-frame clones and lacks some. The sample has some 70,000 clones; more than 60% are singletons. Overall study results and limits: Sustained-remission and progressing patients diverged in sampling times.

The sequencing here drew on PBMCs, taken after 12 months of ibrutinib treatment. V and J are TRBV7-9 and TRBJ2-7, with 8 positions matching TRBD1. This receptor was taken from a human donor with chronic lymphocytic leukemia. The CDR3 protein is CASGRTGTSYEQYF. For the CDR3, the DNA is TGTGCCTCCGGTCGGACAGGGACCTCCTACGAGCAGTACTTC.